Below, 15 T cell receptor beta chains from the same sample are listed, as sequenced in a study of regulatory T cells in long-lasting Graves disease. Time point defined: persistent/refractory GD, antithyroid drugs over 5 years with positive TRAb. Making the TCR library involved RNA that had been extracted from PBMCs. Arm-PCR of CDR3 regions and iRepertoire HTBI primers were used to build TCR beta libraries. MiXCR, run by TCRdb on the multiplex PCR reads, gives a single entry per CDR3 protein. The sample yields around 400,000 distinct CDR3 sequences, about 23% seen once. Source: peripheral blood mononuclear cells (PBMCs), taken when the disease was refractory, from a patient treated with antithyroid drugs. These TCRs come from a woman in her thirties or forties with Graves disease.

This clonotype was detected many times. The chain carries TRBV11-2 and TRBJ2-5, with a tentative D call TRBD2 (6 bases). The germline V gene has CDR1 SGHAT and CDR2 FQNNGV. There are 18 residues in the CDR3. Trimming cost V 5 bases and J 0 bases, with 22 bases left between them. CDR3 loop: CASSPRFSRRLDQETQYF. In DNA form, the CDR3 reads TGTGCCAGCAGCCCACGATTTTCCCGTAGACTAGACCAAGAGACCCAGTACTTC.

This chain uses TRBV27 with TRBJ1-1; TRBD1 is a possible D gene (5 bases). In germline, CDR1 is MNHEY, CDR2 SMNVEV (reference sequence). The CDR3 is made up of 17 amino acids. Trimming shortened V by 1 base and J by 0 bases, and 15 bases separated the two germline ends. CDR3 sequence reads: CASSLLGQLRLNTEAFF. CDR3 bases: TGTGCCAGCAGTTTATTGGGGCAGCTTAGATTGAACACTGAAGCTTTCTTT.

The rearrangement joins TRBV7-2 to TRBJ1-1; 7 nucleotides align to TRBD1. Germline V gives CDR1 SGHTA, CDR2 FQGNSA. CDR3 length: 17 amino acids. V was clipped by 5 bases and J by 0 bases; unmatched bases: 12. In nucleotides, the CDR3 is TGTGCCAGCAGCCCGAGGACCGGGACAGCTATGAACACTGAAGCTTTCTTT. It translates to CASSPRTGTAMNTEAFF.

This clonotype was counted between two and nine times. The CDR3 spells CSAILAGGSYLPGAYEQYF. CDR3 sequence (DNA): TGCAGTGCCATACTAGCGGGAGGGTCCTATTTACCCGGAGCCTACGAGCAGTACTTC. This chain uses TRBV20-1 with TRBJ2-7; 13 bases map to TRBD2. This CDR3 contains 19 residues. After removal of 6 bases from V and 2 bases from J, the junction contained 19 bases not matched to a gene. Germline V gene lookup returns CDR1 DFQATT and CDR2 SNEGSKA (reference sequence).

This clonotype was detected ten times or more. The V call is TRBV20-1, the J call TRBJ2-5; 7 nucleotides agree with TRBD1. V was clipped by 6 bases and J by 6 bases; unmatched bases: 7. CDR1 is DFQATT and CDR2 is SNEGSKA in the germline V gene (reference sequence). The CDR3 contains 12 residues. The CDR3 nucleotides are TGCAGTGCCTTGACAGGGATTCAGACCCAGTACTTC. This gives the protein CSALTGIQTQYF.

The chain carries TRBV16 and TRBJ2-7; D is ambiguous. The germline gives CDR1 KGHSY, CDR2 FQNENV. The CDR3 runs to 17 residues. With 0 bases removed from V and 3 bases from J, the gap between germline ends came to 18 bases. The CDR3 loop reads CASSQSGLTTTDYEQYF. CDR3 bases: TGTGCCAGCAGCCAATCGGGCTTAACTACAACCGACTACGAGCAGTACTTC.

This clonotype was recorded at least ten times. The chain links TRBV2 to TRBJ2-7; the match to TRBD1 covers 7 bases. Germline V CDR1 and CDR2: SNHLY, FYNNEI. Germline trimming cut 1 base from V and 5 bases from J; bases unmatched to any gene: 8. This CDR3 is built from 15 residues. CDR3 DNA: TGTGCCAGCAGTGAAGAGACAGGGAACGGGAACGAGCAGTACTTC. Amino acid sequence: CASSEETGNGNEQYF.

This chain uses TRBV5-1 with TRBJ2-5; D is undetermined. The tail of the sequence fits TRBJ2-3 better, so the J call may be wrong. Germline V CDR1 and CDR2: SGHRS, YFSETQ. The CDR3 covers 13 residues. CDR3 loop: CASSLVPRDTQYF. For the CDR3, the DNA is TGCGCCAGCAGCTTGGTTCCCCGGGATACGCAGTATTTT.

This clonotype was counted ten times or more. The rearrangement uses TRBV20-1 and TRBJ1-6; 11 nucleotides agree with TRBD1. V dropped 0 bases and J dropped 4; count of bases not matched to a gene: 8. The CDR3 is 18 residues long. CDR1 and CDR2 from the germline V gene are DFQATT and SNEGSKA (reference sequence). CDR3 in DNA: TGCAGTGCTAGAGATGGACAGGGGGCTAGGTGGTATAATTCACCCCTCCACTTT. This gives the protein CSARDGQGARWYNSPLHF.

This chain connects TRBV6-4 to TRBJ2-7; the D call may be TRBD1 or TRBD2 (5 bases each). Germline V CDR1 and CDR2: MRHNA, SNTAGT. The CDR3 extends over 13 amino acids. V was shortened by 3 bases and J by 5 bases, with 11 bases between the two germline ends. The CDR3 here is CASSEVWGNEQYF. DNA for the CDR3: TGTGCCAGCAGTGAGGTTTGGGGGAACGAGCAGTACTTC.

This clonotype was detected once. The chain has TRBV2 and TRBJ2-1; D remains unclear. Trimming took 1 base from V and 8 from J, leaving 18 bases between them. There are 16 residues in the CDR3. Germline CDR1 SNHLY, CDR2 FYNNEI. The CDR3 loop is CASSEVYIEDSDEQFF. In DNA form, the CDR3 reads TGTGCCAGCAGTGAAGTTTATATCGAGGATTCGGATGAGCAGTTCTTC.

The chain recombines TRBV9 with TRBJ2-2; D is undetermined. Germline V gene data show CDR1 as SGDLS and CDR2 as YYNGEE. The CDR3 consists of 14 residues. With 3 bases removed from V and 7 bases from J, the gap between germline ends came to 13 bases. The CDR3 bases are TGTGCCAGCAGCGAGGACCCCTTTCTCGGGGAGCTGTTTTTT. Amino acids: CASSEDPFLGELFF.

The chain joins TRBV7-2 to TRBJ2-5, with D unresolved. This CDR3 region has 14 residues. Trimming took 1 base from V and 3 from J, leaving 9 bases between them. In germline, CDR1 is SGHTA, CDR2 FQGNSA. The CDR3 coding sequence is TGTGCCAGCAGCTTAGTATTTGGGGAAGAGACCCAGTACTTC. Translation gives CASSLVFGEETQYF.

This clonotype was counted only a few times. The chain combines TRBV28 with TRBJ1-2; TRBD1 matches at 9 bases. CDR1 and CDR2 from the germline V gene are MDHEN and SYDVKM. The ends lost 3 bases at V and 3 bases at J; junction bases unmatched: 5. This CDR3 is built from 15 residues. The CDR3 DNA is TGTGCCAGCAGTTTCGGGGACAGGGACCACTATGGCTACACCTTC. It codes for CASSFGDRDHYGYTF.

Many counts were recorded for this clonotype. The rearrangement links TRBV7-2 to TRBJ2-7, with a tentative D call TRBD2 (5 bases). The CDR3 runs to 11 residues. The germline gives CDR1 SGHTA, CDR2 FQGNSA. The V end was cut by 4 bases, the J end by 11 bases, with 12 bases between. CDR3 in amino acids: CASSSGSRKYF. For the CDR3, the DNA is TGTGCCAGCAGCTCGGGATCCAGGAAGTACTTC. The variable domain in full, with the rest retrieved from reference TRBV7-2 and TRBJ2-7, is GAGVSQSPSNKVTEKGKDVELRCDPISGHTALYWYRQSLGQGLEFLIYFQGNSAPDKSGLPSDRFSAERTGGSVSTLTIQRTQQEDSAVYLCASSSGSRKYFGPGTRLTVT.